The TCR beta chain under discussion was sequenced for a study of molecular identifiers for immune sequencing clone quantification (dated by TCRdb to the late 2010s). With regard to the full study: For a replicate experiment, RNA from roughly 18,000 or 92,000 naive CD8 T cells was divided into five aliquots, and four of the five aliquots were sequenced. This methods study used CD8 T cells to benchmark TCR RNA copy counting and molecular-identifier clustering-based TCR repertoire sequencing (MIDCIRS). Broad study findings and their caveats: In CMV-specific effector cells, clones with more than 20 RNA copies accounted for over 97% of molecules, whereas in naive cells such clones accounted for under 1%. When barcode sub-clustering was not used, chimeric consensus sequences inflated TCR diversity, with chimeras reaching as high as 47%. Identical TCR molecules sharing a barcode could cause highly expanded clone sizes to be underestimated. Modeling gave 3 to 3.5 recovered TCR RNA copies per cell versus around 9.9 by digital PCR, implying roughly 28% capture efficiency. A single cell's worth of spiked-in Jurkat TCR RNA was reported detectable even among 850,000 to 1,000,000 naive CD8 T cells. Naive libraries contained spiked-in Jurkat TCR RNA (roughly 10 copies' worth), which is not part of the donor repertoire.

Libraries were built with PCR. The sample was run on a NextSeq 500. Bulk TCR libraries were prepared as previously described, using TCR primers listed in Table S5. Purification of total RNA was performed with the Qiagen AllPrep DNA/RNA kit. Before analysis, reads from multiple sequencing runs of one library were combined. As for how the authors treated the data: Reads were retained only if the reads had an exact TCR constant sequence, and the retained reads were trimmed to 150 nt and grouped according to their 12-nt molecular barcodes. Within each barcode group, reads were sub-clustered at a 15% Levenshtein threshold, and quality-weighted consensus sequences were built per RNA molecule. Non-functional sequences were excluded, and lower-count sequences lying one edit away from another sequence were also excluded. Based on a fit of two negative binomial distributions, barcode sub-clusters having less than 20% of the maximum read count were discarded. TCRdb passed the public sequencing reads through fastp at Q25 and MiXCR, retaining productive beta sequences. Each record represents a unique CDR3 protein, reported with the most common genes and DNA among its rows. TCRdb, rather than the study authors, made the V and J calls. The sample table lists under 800,000 distinct CDR3 sequences, around 25% of them with a count of one. The ten most abundant clones make up 0.75% to 0.8% of the sample.

V loses 5 bases at its end and J loses 11 bases; junction bases beyond the gene matches: 6. Measured from the cysteine to the phenylalanine, the CDR3 is 12 residues long. The retained sequence is limited to the CDR3, 36 bases, with the frame set at the first base. CDR1 SEHNR and CDR2 FQNEAQ were looked up in the germline V gene (reference sequence). This clonotype appeared many times. Its antigen specificity is not known. No base qualities exist here, and no much larger clone lies one base off it. Libraries of naive CD8 T cells were built from anywhere between about 17,000 and 1,000,000 sorted cells, with 10%, 30% or 50% of the purified RNA used. Naive CD8 T cells, defined as CD8+CD4-CCR7+CD45RA+, were FACS-sorted into RLT Plus buffer on a BD FACSAria II. Detection sensitivity was tested by spiking Jurkat RNA equal to some 11 TCR copies' worth into samples containing roughly 19,000-1,000,000 naive CD8 T cells. CD8 T cells were enriched using RosetteSep CD8+ T Cell Enrichment Cocktail and Ficoll-Paque, and the enriched cells then underwent ACK red cell lysis.

The chain joins TRBV7-9 to TRBJ1-1; TRBD1 fits 9 bases in the junction. The source is a human donor in good health. Some libraries in this study had Jurkat cell RNA spiked in. The sample taken for sequencing was naive CD8+ T cells from blood, with Jurkat cell RNA spiked in. The meaning of the sample's cell subset or site label: FACS-sorted CD8+CD4-CCR7+CD45RA+ naive T cells. The DNA sequence follows: TGTGCCAGCAGCGCCCGGACAGGGGAGGCTTTCTTT. It translates as CASSARTGEAFF.